The rows below give T cell receptor beta chains drawn from one sample of a study of T-cell memory formation after mild COVID-19. TCRdb re-analysed the 5' RACE reads in MiXCR, keeping a single row per CDR3 protein. The table has about 430,000 distinct CDR3 sequences, 20% to 30% seen once; the top ten hold 7.5% to 10%. Sequenced: PBMCs or a T cell subset sorted from them (not recorded which). The receptors were gathered from an adult woman who had mild COVID-19 (a few samples of this study predate the infection). Cell type and time point are not known. Each CDR3 is given with its conserved first and last residue. D genes are given only for firm matches. For some rows the clone size is stated as once, few or many, or as a class when expanded; others skip it.

J | length | size | V | D | CDR3 | DNA
TRBJ1-4 | 13 | - | TRBV27 | TRBD1 | CASLDRGGEKLFF | TGTGCCAGCCTGGACAGGGGGGGTGAAAAACTGTTTTTT
TRBJ1-2 | 16 | - | TRBV5-1 | TRBD1 | CASRQGDRGLHYGYTF | TGCGCCAGCAGACAGGGGGACAGGGGGCTGCACTATGGCTACACCTTC
TRBJ2-2 | 14 | - | TRBV11-2 | TRBD1 | CASSFGTGSRELFF | TGTGCCAGCAGCTTCGGGACAGGGAGCCGGGAGCTGTTTTTT
TRBJ2-2 | 14 | few | TRBV20-1 | - | CSADSGTRTGELFF | TGCAGTGCTGATTCCGGGACCCGCACCGGGGAGCTGTTTTTT
TRBJ2-1 | 16 | - | TRBV20-1 | TRBD2 | CSAREETSGRADGQFF | TGCAGTGCTAGAGAGGAGACTAGCGGGAGGGCCGATGGGCAGTTCTTC
TRBJ2-3 | 13 | - | TRBV12-3/TRBV12-4 | TRBD2 | CASTPRASGSQYF | TGTGCCAGCACCCCGCGGGCTAGCGGCTCGCAGTATTTT
TRBJ2-3 | 15 | few | TRBV25-1 | - | CASSESHRSTDTQYF | TGTGCCAGCAGTGAATCTCACAGAAGCACAGATACGCAGTATTTT
TRBJ2-1 | 16 | - | TRBV7-2 | TRBD2 | CASSLVGLAVNNEQFF | TGTGCCAGCAGCTTAGTCGGACTAGCGGTCAACAATGAGCAGTTCTTC
TRBJ2-7 | 15 | - | TRBV5-6 | - | CASRPGHSNSYEQYF | TGTGCCAGCAGACCCGGACACTCAAACTCCTACGAGCAGTACTTC
TRBJ1-2 | 16 | - | TRBV29-1 | TRBD1 | CSARGGSPQGDYGYTF | TGCAGCGCCCGAGGGGGGTCTCCTCAGGGGGACTATGGCTACACCTTC
TRBJ1-2 | 14 | few | TRBV15 | - | CATSRHDGNYGYTF | TGTGCCACCAGCAGACACGACGGGAACTATGGCTACACCTTC
TRBJ2-2 | 14 | many | TRBV5-1 | - | CASSLGSATGELFF | TGCGCCAGCAGCTTGGGTTCGGCCACCGGGGAGCTGTTTTTT
TRBJ2-1 | 19 | few | TRBV2 | TRBD2 | CASSVERSGGRSSYNEQFF | TGTGCCAGCAGTGTGGAGCGTTCTGGCGGGAGAAGCTCCTACAATGAGCAGTTCTTC
TRBJ2-1 | 15 | - | TRBV18 | TRBD2 | CASSLLAGANNEQFF | TGTGCCAGCTCACTCCTAGCGGGAGCAAACAATGAGCAGTTCTTC
TRBJ1-1 | 15 | - | TRBV20-1 | - | CSARVQGLMNTEAFF | TGCAGTGCTAGAGTGCAGGGTCTTATGAACACTGAAGCTTTCTTT
TRBJ2-3 | 19 | - | TRBV24-1 | - | CATSDFTGEGAGSGYTQYF | TGTGCCACCAGTGATTTTACAGGGGAAGGAGCGGGTAGTGGTTATACGCAGTATTTT
TRBJ2-1 | 14 | few | TRBV29-1 | - | CSVWQSTSYNEQFF | TGCAGCGTTTGGCAGTCCACATCCTACAATGAGCAGTTCTTC
TRBJ1-6 | 14 | - | TRBV6-1 | - | CASRGPPYNSPLHF | TGTGCCAGCAGGGGACCGCCCTATAATTCACCCCTCCACTTT
TRBJ1-5 | 13 | few | TRBV6-6 | TRBD1 | CAIAQGGNQPQHF | TGTGCCATCGCACAGGGGGGCAATCAGCCCCAGCATTTT
TRBJ1-1 | 11 | few | TRBV6-5 | - | CASSPYRGAFF | TGTGCCAGCAGCCCTTACCGTGGAGCTTTCTTT
TRBJ2-7 | 21 | few | TRBV5-6 | TRBD2 | CASSLGASLGLAGGLSYEQYF | TGTGCCAGCAGCTTGGGGGCTTCCTTAGGACTAGCGGGAGGCCTCTCCTACGAGCAGTACTTC
TRBJ1-1 | 15 | - | TRBV20-1 | - | CSARDRDKPNTEAFF | TGCAGTGCTAGAGATCGGGACAAACCGAACACTGAAGCTTTCTTT
TRBJ2-2 | 16 | - | TRBV4-1 | TRBD1 | CASSQDWGTVTGELFF | TGCGCCAGCAGCCAAGACTGGGGGACAGTCACCGGGGAGCTGTTTTTT
TRBJ1-5 | 13 | - | TRBV19 | - | CASSIVGDQPQHF | TGTGCCAGTAGTATTGTGGGAGATCAGCCCCAGCATTTT
TRBJ2-2 | 14 | few | TRBV4-1 | - | CASSHGTFTGELFF | TGCGCCAGCAGCCACGGAACGTTCACCGGGGAGCTGTTTTTT
TRBJ1-2 | 12 | - | TRBV7-9 | - | CASWGSNYGYTF | TGTGCCAGCTGGGGCTCTAACTATGGCTACACCTTC
TRBJ1-6 | 15 | few | TRBV20-1 | - | CSAHSQGSYNSPLHF | TGCAGTGCCCACTCTCAGGGCTCCTATAATTCACCCCTCCACTTT
TRBJ2-7 | 14 | few | TRBV29-1 | - | CSVEGVGRESEQYF | TGCAGCGTTGAAGGGGTTGGCAGAGAATCTGAGCAGTACTTC
TRBJ1-1 | 15 | - | TRBV13 | TRBD1 | CASSPGGQGYTEAFF | TGTGCCAGCAGCCCAGGGGGACAGGGGTACACTGAAGCTTTCTTT
TRBJ2-1 | 13 | few | TRBV5-6 | TRBD2 | CASSNRRGSEQFF | TGTGCCAGCAGCAACCGCCGCGGGAGTGAGCAGTTCTTC
TRBJ2-7 | 16 | few | TRBV20-1 | TRBD2 | CSAREGLAGGLREQYF | TGCAGTGCTAGAGAGGGACTAGCGGGAGGTTTACGGGAGCAGTACTTC
TRBJ1-1 | 14 | - | TRBV5-1 | - | CASSSGTQGTEAFF | TGCGCCAGCAGCTCCGGGACGCAAGGAACTGAAGCTTTCTTT
TRBJ1-3 | 17 | - | TRBV4-1 | - | CASSQGRGRGSGNTIYF | TGCGCCAGCAGCCAAGGGCGGGGGAGGGGCTCTGGAAACACCATATATTTT